This T cell receptor (beta chain) appears in the sequencing data of a study of blood T cell repertoires in COVID-19. Study overall: Samples of COVID-19 (acute and convalescent) were obtained from the United States, Italy and Spain.

Per germline, CDR1 KGHSH and CDR2 LQKENI. The CDR3 contains 16 residues. Trimming at V came to 2 bases and at J to 0 bases, leaving 2 bases not matched to a gene. Data came from immunoSEQ multiplex PCR; TCRdb stores just in-frame clones and leaves some out. The sample carries 65,000 to 75,000 clones, more than 85% recorded once. The clonotype comes from a human donor with active COVID-19. The donor label of this sample is uncertain. The chain carries TRBV18 and TRBJ2-3, with TRBD2 matching 10 bases. Sequencing was performed on peripheral blood. The CDR3 DNA reads as TGTGCCAGCTCACCATTGACTAGCGGGAGCACAGATACGCAGTATTTT. Protein product: CASSPLTSGSTDTQYF.